This passage covers 9 T cell receptor beta chains from one sample sequenced in a study of long-term antiretroviral therapy in people with HIV. Samples were assayed with immunoSEQ v3.0 at survey level. Method: immunoSEQ multiplex PCR; TCRdb's copy keeps in-frame clones and lacks some. In the table there are tens of thousands of clones, approximately 85% of which are singletons. The sequenced sample was unsorted PBMCs, obtained 2.2 years after starting antiretroviral therapy. The receptors stem from a man between 18 and 35 years old with HIV.

The chain has TRBV9 and TRBJ1-2; no firm D call. Germline V gene lookup returns CDR1 SGDLS and CDR2 YYNGEE. V lost 0 bases and J 8 bases, leaving 8 bases between the germline ends. This CDR3 region has 12 residues. The CDR3 DNA reads as TGTGCCAGCAGCGTAGTGCGTGGGGGCTACACCTTC. The encoded protein is CASSVVRGGYTF.

The chain employs TRBV7-9 and TRBJ2-7; 8 bases map to TRBD2. There are 17 residues in the CDR3. V shed 4 bases and J 5 bases; nucleotides not matched to a gene: 16. The V gene's germline CDR1 is SEHNR and CDR2 FQNEAQ (reference sequence). The DNA of the CDR3 is TGTGCCAGCAGCTCTGGCAGGCGGAGCGGGAGCAGCCACGAGCAGTACTTC. Protein sequence: CASSSGRRSGSSHEQYF.

The DNA of the CDR3 is TGTGCCAGCAGTTATTATCAATCCGGTGCCCCCAATGAAAAACTGTTTTTT. This sequence encodes CASSYYQSGAPNEKLFF. This chain joins TRBV5-4 and TRBJ1-4; no reliable D call. The V end lost 5 bases, the J end lost 5 bases, and 22 bases lay between the germline ends. CDR1 and CDR2 (germline): SGHNT, YYREEE (reference sequence). The CDR3 contains 17 residues.

The CDR3 spells CSVEVAQFNEKLFF. CDR3 DNA sequence: TGCAGCGTTGAAGTAGCGCAGTTTAATGAAAAACTGTTTTTT. The V call is TRBV29-1, the J call TRBJ1-4, with unresolved D. Trimming took off 1 base at V and 4 bases at J, with 10 bases between the two ends. Germline V lookup: CDR1 SQVTM, CDR2 ANQGSEA. There are 14 residues in the CDR3.

The chain links TRBV19 to TRBJ2-3; 11 nucleotides agree with TRBD2. Unmatched junction bases numbered 12, after V lost 4 bases and J lost 0 bases. The length of the CDR3 is 19 residues. CDR1 and CDR2 from the germline V gene are LNHDA and SQIVND (reference sequence). The CDR3 coding sequence is TGTGCCAGTAGTACTTATGACTTCCGACTAGCGGGAAGCACAGATACGCAGTATTTT. Translating gives CASSTYDFRLAGSTDTQYF.

CDR3 in DNA: TGTGCCAGCAGTGAAACGGCGGGACGGGAGCAGTACTTC. It specifies CASSETAGREQYF. The chain uses TRBV6-1 and TRBJ2-7; D is perhaps TRBD2 (6 bases). V was trimmed by 2 bases and J by 7 bases, leaving 12 bases between them. Germline CDR1 reads MNHNS; CDR2 reads SASEGT. The CDR3 has 13 amino acids.

The V call is TRBV9, the J call TRBJ2-1; D gene ambiguous. CDR3 length equals 13 residues. Germline V gene sequence: CDR1 SGDLS, CDR2 YYNGEE. Trimming shortened V by 1 base and J by 5 bases, and 7 bases separated the two germline ends. CDR3 loop: CASSVPGDNEQFF. The CDR3 DNA reads as TGTGCCAGCAGCGTACCCGGAGACAATGAGCAGTTCTTC. The variable domain in full, completed from reference TRBV9 and TRBJ2-1, reads DSGVTQTPKHLITATGQRVTLRCSPRSGDLSVYWYQQSLDQGLQFLIQYYNGEERAKGNILERFSAQQFPDLHSELNLSSLELGDSALYFCASSVPGDNEQFFGPGTRLTVL.

This clone was detected once. The rearrangement links TRBV11-2 to TRBJ2-7; TRBD2 matches 11 bases. Germline lookup yields CDR1 SGHAT and CDR2 FQNNGV. Losses at the gene ends were 5 bases for V and 3 bases for J; bases not matched to a gene: 6. The CDR3 is 15 residues long. CDR3 protein: CASSPGTSGYYEQYF. For the CDR3, the DNA is TGTGCCAGCAGCCCCGGGACTAGCGGTTACTACGAGCAGTACTTC.

This chain connects TRBV2 to TRBJ1-2; unclear D gene. CDR3 length: 12 residues. Trimming shortened V by 6 bases and J by 1 base, and 6 bases separated the two germline ends. In germline, CDR1 is SNHLY, CDR2 FYNNEI. CDR3 loop: CASREDNYGYTF. In DNA, the CDR3 is TGTGCCAGCAGGGAGGATAACTATGGCTACACCTTC.